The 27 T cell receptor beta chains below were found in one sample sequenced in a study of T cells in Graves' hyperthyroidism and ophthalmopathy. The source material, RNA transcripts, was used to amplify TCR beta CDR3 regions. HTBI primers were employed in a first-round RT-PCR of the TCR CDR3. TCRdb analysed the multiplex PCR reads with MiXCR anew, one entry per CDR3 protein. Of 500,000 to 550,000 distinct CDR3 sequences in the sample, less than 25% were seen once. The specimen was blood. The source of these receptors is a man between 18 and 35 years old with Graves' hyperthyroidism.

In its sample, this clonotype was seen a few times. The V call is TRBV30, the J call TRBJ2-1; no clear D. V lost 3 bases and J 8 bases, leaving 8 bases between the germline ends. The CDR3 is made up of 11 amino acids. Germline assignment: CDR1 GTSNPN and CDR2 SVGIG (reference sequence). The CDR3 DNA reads TGTGCCTGGAGCCTTGGGTATGAGCAGTTCTTC. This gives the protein CAWSLGYEQFF.

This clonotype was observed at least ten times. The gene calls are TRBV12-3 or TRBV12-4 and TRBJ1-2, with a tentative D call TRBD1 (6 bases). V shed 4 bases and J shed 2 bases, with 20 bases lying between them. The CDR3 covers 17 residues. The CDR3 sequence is CASSSAPIQGTNYGYTF. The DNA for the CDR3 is TGTGCCAGCAGTTCGGCCCCCATACAGGGCACGAACTATGGCTACACCTTC.

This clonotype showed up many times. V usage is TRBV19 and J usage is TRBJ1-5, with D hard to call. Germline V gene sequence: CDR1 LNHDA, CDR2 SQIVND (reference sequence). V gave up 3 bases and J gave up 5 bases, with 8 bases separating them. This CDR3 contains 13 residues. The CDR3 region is CASSIGVHQPQHF. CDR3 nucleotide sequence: TGTGCCAGTAGTATCGGGGTTCATCAGCCCCAGCATTTT.

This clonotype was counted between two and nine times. CDR3 protein: CASSLDWGNIQYF. The CDR3 nucleotides are TGTGCCAGCAGCCTCGACTGGGGGAACATTCAGTACTTC. The chain recombines TRBV12-3 or TRBV12-4 with TRBJ2-4; tentatively, D is TRBD1 or TRBD2 (5 bases each). V lost 6 bases and J 7 bases, leaving 13 bases between the germline ends. The CDR3 is 13 residues long.

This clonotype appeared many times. CDR3 protein: CASSWTGDTIYF. As DNA, the CDR3 is TGTGCCAGCAGTTGGACGGGGGACACCATATATTTT. The chain links TRBV28 to TRBJ1-3; D might be TRBD1 (5 bases). Trimming removed 4 bases at V and 8 bases at J, with 9 bases between. Germline loops: CDR1 MDHEN, CDR2 SYDVKM. The CDR3 runs to 12 residues.

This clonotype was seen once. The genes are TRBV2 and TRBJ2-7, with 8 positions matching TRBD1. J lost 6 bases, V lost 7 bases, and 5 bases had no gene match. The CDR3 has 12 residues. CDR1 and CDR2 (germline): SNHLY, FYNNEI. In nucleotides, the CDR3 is TGTGCCAGCAATACAGGGGGTGGCGAGCAGTACTTC. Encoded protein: CASNTGGGEQYF.

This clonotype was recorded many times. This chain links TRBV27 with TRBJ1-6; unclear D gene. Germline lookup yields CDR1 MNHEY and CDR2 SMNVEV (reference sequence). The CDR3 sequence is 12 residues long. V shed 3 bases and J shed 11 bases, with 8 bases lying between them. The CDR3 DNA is TGTGCCAGCAGTTTCTCTCCACCACCCCTCCACTTT. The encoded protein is CASSFSPPPLHF.

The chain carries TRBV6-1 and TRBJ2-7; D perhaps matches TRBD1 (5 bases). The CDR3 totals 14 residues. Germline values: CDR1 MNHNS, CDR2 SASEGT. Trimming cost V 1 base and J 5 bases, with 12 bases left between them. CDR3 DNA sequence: TGTGCCAGCAGTGAAGGAGTCAGGGTCGACGAGCAGTACTTC. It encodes CASSEGVRVDEQYF.

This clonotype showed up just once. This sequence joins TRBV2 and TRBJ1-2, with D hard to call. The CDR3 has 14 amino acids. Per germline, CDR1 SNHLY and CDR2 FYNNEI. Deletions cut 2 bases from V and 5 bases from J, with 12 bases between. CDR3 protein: CASSESPEAYGYTF. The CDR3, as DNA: TGTGCCAGCAGTGAATCCCCGGAGGCTTATGGCTACACCTTC.

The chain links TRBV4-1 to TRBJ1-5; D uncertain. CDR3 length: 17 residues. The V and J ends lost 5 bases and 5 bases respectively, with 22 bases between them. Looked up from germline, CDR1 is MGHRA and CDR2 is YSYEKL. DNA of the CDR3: TGCGCCAGCAGCGAGGTCGGCACGAAGGGTCGTGATCAGCCCCAGCATTTT. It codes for CASSEVGTKGRDQPQHF.

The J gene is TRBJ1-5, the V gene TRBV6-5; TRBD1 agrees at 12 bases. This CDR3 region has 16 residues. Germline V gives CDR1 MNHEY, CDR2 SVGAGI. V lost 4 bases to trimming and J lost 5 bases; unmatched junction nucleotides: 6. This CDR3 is CASSSLGQGAHQPQHF. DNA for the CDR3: TGTGCCAGCAGTTCACTGGGACAGGGGGCACATCAGCCCCAGCATTTT.

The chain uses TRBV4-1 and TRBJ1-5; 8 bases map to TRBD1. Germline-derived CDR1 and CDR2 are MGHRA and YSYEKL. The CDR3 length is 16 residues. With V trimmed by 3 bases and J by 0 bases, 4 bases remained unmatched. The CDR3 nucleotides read TGCGCCAGCAGCCAGGGACAGGATTTTAGCAATCAGCCCCAGCATTTT. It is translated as CASSQGQDFSNQPQHF.

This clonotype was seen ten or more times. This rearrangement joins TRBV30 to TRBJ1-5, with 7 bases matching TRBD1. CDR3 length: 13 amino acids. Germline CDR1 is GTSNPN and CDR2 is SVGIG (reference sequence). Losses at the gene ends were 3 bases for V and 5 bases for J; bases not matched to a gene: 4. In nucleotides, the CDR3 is TGTGCCTGGAGCGAGGGACAGCATCAGCCCCAGCATTTT. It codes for CAWSEGQHQPQHF.

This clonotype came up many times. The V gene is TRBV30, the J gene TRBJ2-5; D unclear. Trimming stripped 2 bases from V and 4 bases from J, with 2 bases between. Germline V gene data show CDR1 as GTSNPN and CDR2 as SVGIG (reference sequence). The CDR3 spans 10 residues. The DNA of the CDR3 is TGTGCCTGGAGTCGAGAGACCCAGTACTTC. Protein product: CAWSRETQYF. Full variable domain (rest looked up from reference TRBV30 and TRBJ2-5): SQTIHQWPATLVQPVGSPLSLECTVEGTSNPNLYWYRQAAGRGLQLLFYSVGIGQISSEVPQNLSASRPQDRQFILSSKKLLLSDSGFYLCAWSRETQYFGPGTRLLVL.

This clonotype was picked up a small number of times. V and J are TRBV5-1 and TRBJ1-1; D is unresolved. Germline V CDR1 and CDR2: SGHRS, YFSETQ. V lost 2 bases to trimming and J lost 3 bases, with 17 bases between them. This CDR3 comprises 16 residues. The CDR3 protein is CASSLHLGIGDTEAFF. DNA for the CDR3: TGCGCCAGCAGCTTACATTTGGGTATCGGGGACACTGAAGCTTTCTTT.

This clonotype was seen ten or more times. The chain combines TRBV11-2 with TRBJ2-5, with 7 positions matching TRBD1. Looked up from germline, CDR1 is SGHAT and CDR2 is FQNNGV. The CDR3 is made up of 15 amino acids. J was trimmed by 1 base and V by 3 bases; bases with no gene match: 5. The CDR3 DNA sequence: TGTGCCAGCAGCTTCGGACAGGCGACCCAAGAGACCCAGTACTTC. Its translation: CASSFGQATQETQYF. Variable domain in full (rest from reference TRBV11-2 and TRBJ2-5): EAGVAQSPRYKIIEKRQSVAFWCNPISGHATLYWYQQILGQGPKLLIQFQNNGVVDDSQLPKDRFSAERLKGVDSTLKIQPAKLEDSAVYLCASSFGQATQETQYFGPGTRLLVL.

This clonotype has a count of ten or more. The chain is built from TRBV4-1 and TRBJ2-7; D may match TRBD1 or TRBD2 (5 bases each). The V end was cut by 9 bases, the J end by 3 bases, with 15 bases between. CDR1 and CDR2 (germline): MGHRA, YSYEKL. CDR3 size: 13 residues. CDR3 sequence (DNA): TGCGCCAGGAGGGGAGAAGAATTCTACGAGCAGTACTTC. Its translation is CARRGEEFYEQYF.

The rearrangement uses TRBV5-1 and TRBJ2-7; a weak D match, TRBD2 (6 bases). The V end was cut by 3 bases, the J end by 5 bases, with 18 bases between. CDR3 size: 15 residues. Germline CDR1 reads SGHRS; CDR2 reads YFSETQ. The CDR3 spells CASSSDPGLVNEQYF. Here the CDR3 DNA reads TGCGCCAGCAGCTCCGATCCGGGACTGGTAAACGAGCAGTACTTC.

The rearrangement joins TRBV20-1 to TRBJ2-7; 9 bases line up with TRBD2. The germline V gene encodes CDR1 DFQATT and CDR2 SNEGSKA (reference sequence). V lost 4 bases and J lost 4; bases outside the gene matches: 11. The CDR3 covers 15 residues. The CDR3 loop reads CSATLLAGATYEQYF. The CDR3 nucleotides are TGCAGTGCTACTCTCTTAGCGGGAGCCACGTACGAGCAGTACTTC.

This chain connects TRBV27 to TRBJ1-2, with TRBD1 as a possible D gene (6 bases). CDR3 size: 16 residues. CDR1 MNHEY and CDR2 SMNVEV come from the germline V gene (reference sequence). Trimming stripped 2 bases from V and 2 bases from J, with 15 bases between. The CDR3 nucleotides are TGTGCCAGCAGTTTAATCGGACAGCCTGAAAACTATGGCTACACCTTC. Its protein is CASSLIGQPENYGYTF.

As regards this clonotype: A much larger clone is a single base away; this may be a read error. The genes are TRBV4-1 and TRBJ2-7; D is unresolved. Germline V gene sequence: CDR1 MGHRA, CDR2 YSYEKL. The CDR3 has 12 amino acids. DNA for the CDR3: TGCGCCAGCAGCCAAGATTGGAGCGCCCAGTGCTTC. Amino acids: CASSQDWSAQCF.

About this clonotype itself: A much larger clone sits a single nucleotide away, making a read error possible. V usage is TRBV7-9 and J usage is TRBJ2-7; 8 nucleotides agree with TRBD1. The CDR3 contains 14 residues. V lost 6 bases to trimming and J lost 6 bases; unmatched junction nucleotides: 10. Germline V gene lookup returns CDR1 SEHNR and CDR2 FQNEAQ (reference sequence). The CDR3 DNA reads TGTGCCAGCAGTACCGGGCAGGGGGCGGGCGAGCAGTACGTC. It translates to CASSTGQGAGEQYV.

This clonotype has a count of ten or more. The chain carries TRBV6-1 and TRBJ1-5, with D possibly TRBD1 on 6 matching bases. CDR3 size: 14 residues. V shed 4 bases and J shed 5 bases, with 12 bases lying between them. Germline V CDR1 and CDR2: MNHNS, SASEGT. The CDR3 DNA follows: TGTGCCAGCAGTGTAAGGACAGACTATCAGCCCCAGCATTTT. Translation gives CASSVRTDYQPQHF.

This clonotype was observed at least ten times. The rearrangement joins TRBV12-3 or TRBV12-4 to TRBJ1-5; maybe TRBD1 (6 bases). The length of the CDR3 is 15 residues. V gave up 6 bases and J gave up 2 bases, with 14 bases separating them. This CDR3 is CASSPTGLGNQPQHF. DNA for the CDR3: TGTGCCAGCAGCCCGACAGGCTTGGGCAATCAGCCCCAGCATTTT.

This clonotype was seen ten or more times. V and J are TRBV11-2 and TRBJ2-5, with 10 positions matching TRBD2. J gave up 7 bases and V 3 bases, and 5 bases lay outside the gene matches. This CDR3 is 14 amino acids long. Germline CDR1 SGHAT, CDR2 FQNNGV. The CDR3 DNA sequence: TGTGCCAGCAGCTTTAGCGGGGGGCTGAGGACCCAGTACTTC. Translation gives CASSFSGGLRTQYF.

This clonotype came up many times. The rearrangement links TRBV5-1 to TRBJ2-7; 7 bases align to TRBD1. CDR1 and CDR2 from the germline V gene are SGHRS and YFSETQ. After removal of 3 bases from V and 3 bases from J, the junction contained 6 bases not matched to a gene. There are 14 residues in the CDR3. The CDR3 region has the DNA TGCGCCAGCAGCTACAAGGGACAGTTCTACGAGCAGTACTTC. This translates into CASSYKGQFYEQYF.

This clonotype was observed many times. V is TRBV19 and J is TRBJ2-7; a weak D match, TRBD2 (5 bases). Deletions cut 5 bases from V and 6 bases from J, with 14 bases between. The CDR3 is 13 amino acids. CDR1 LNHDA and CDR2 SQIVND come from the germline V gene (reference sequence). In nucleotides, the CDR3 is TGTGCCAGTAGTGCTGGACTTGTCTTCGAGCAGTACTTC. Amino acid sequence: CASSAGLVFEQYF.